Listed below are T cell receptor beta chains from one sample, sequenced in a study of cytomegalovirus exposure and HLA in healthy donors. Profiling relied on immunoSEQ multiplex PCR, and the TCRdb table lists in-frame clones only, not all of them. The sample has roughly 140,000 clones; around a tenth are singletons. Source material: PBMCs. The receptors here all came from a male donor in good health and CMV-seronegative. CDR3s include the opening cysteine and the closing phenylalanine or tryptophan. A D gene is named only where the DNA matches it firmly. A row's size may be missing; if present it is once, few, many or a size class.

d_call	j_call	clone_size	v_call	cdr3_aa	cdr3_nt
TRBD2	TRBJ2-3	.	TRBV27	CASSSGGTQYF	TGTGCCAGCAGCAGCGGGGGGACGCAGTATTTT
.	TRBJ1-1	few	TRBV4-1	CASSQGGGPNTEAFF	TGCGCCAGCAGCCAGGGGGGGGGACCGAACACTGAAGCTTTCTTT
.	TRBJ2-7	.	TRBV6-6	CASSKDSLTSYEQYF	TGTGCCAGCAGCAAGGACAGTCTAACCTCCTACGAGCAGTACTTC
.	TRBJ1-1	few	TRBV5-1	CASSLSEETEAFF	TGCGCCAGCAGCTTGTCGGAGGAGACTGAAGCTTTCTTT
.	TRBJ2-1	few	TRBV6-5	CATGTSRGEQFF	TGTGCCACCGGGACTTCCCGGGGTGAGCAGTTCTTC
.	TRBJ2-1	few	TRBV7-6	CASSLEVGGRQFF	TGTGCCAGCAGCTTAGAAGTGGGGGGACGCCAGTTCTTC
.	TRBJ2-5	.	TRBV7-2	CASSFFGETQYF	TGTGCCAGCAGCTTTTTCGGAGAGACCCAGTACTTC
TRBD1	TRBJ2-7	.	TRBV10-3	CAISDEDRGNEQYF	TGTGCCATCAGTGACGAGGACAGGGGGAATGAGCAGTACTTC
TRBD1	TRBJ2-4	.	TRBV4-3	CASSSGTVYLTGDIQYF	TGCGCCAGCAGCTCTGGGACAGTCTACCTTACCGGGGACATTCAGTACTTC
TRBD1	TRBJ1-3	few	TRBV28	CASSIRTGSGNTIYF	TGTGCCAGCAGTATTCGGACAGGGTCGGGAAACACCATATATTTT
TRBD1	TRBJ2-5	few	TRBV7-6	CASSLDRAQETQYF	TGTGCCAGCAGCCTCGACAGGGCCCAAGAGACCCAGTACTTC
TRBD1	TRBJ1-6	.	TRBV7-9	CASSLATGLRNSPLHF	TGTGCCAGCAGCTTAGCGACAGGGTTAAGGAATTCACCCCTCCACTTT
TRBD1	TRBJ2-6	.	TRBV7-2	CASSLGQHSGANVLTF	TGTGCCAGCAGCTTGGGACAGCACTCTGGGGCCAACGTCCTGACTTTC
.	TRBJ2-3	.	TRBV27	CASSLDSWTDTQYF	TGTGCCAGCAGTTTAGACTCCTGGACAGATACGCAGTATTTT
.	TRBJ2-2	.	TRBV7-9	CASSLEPGPNTGELFF	TGTGCCAGCAGCCTAGAACCGGGTCCAAACACCGGGGAGCTGTTTTTT
TRBD2	TRBJ2-1	.	TRBV9	CASSPSGRGNEQFF	TGTGCCAGCAGCCCAAGCGGGAGAGGGAATGAGCAGTTCTTC
.	TRBJ2-7	few	TRBV5-1	CASSLVSGTSYEQYF	TGCGCCAGCAGCTTGGTCAGTGGCACCTCCTACGAGCAGTACTTC
.	TRBJ1-5	.	TRBV11-2	CASSLDPTVNQPQHF	TGTGCCAGCAGCTTAGATCCCACAGTTAATCAGCCCCAGCATTTT
TRBD2	TRBJ2-5	.	TRBV7-9	CASSPIPGLAVQETQYF	TGTGCCAGCAGCCCCATTCCGGGACTAGCGGTACAAGAGACCCAGTACTTC
.	TRBJ2-6	few	TRBV27	CASCPETAGFNVLTF	TGTGCCAGCTGTCCCGAGACCGCAGGATTCAACGTCCTGACTTTC
.	TRBJ1-1	.	TRBV7-2	CASSRGDDTEAFF	TGTGCCAGCTCCCGCGGGGATGACACTGAAGCTTTCTTT
.	TRBJ1-2	.	TRBV9	CASSVLQGRDYTF	TGTGCCAGCAGCGTATTGCAGGGCAGGGACTACACCTTC
.	TRBJ2-1	.	TRBV9	CASSVGLAEQFF	TGTGCCAGCAGCGTAGGACTTGCCGAGCAGTTCTTC
.	TRBJ2-7	.	TRBV11-2	CASSLGEVTYYEQYF	TGTGCCAGCAGCTTAGGAGAGGTAACTTATTACGAGCAGTACTTC
.	TRBJ1-5	few	TRBV6-6	CASSYYPTGINQPQHF	TGTGCCAGCAGTTATTATCCCACAGGGATTAATCAGCCCCAGCATTTT
.	TRBJ1-3	few	TRBV9	CASSTLRGRNTIYF	TGTGCCAGCAGTACCTTAAGGGGTAGAAACACCATATATTTT
.	TRBJ2-4	.	TRBV28	CASSSPGERAKNIQYF	TGTGCCAGCAGTTCCCCCGGTGAACGGGCCAAAAACATTCAGTACTTC
.	TRBJ2-7	.	TRBV27	CASSPLQERPYEQYF	TGTGCCAGCAGCCCCCTCCAGGAACGGCCCTACGAGCAGTACTTC
.	TRBJ2-7	few	TRBV4-3	CASSQSLGDFGEQYF	TGCGCCAGCAGCCAATCCCTTGGGGACTTTGGCGAGCAGTACTTC
.	TRBJ2-3	few	TRBV9	CASSSAGGYTQYF	TGTGCCAGCAGCTCCGCAGGGGGGTATACGCAGTATTTT
TRBD1	TRBJ1-5	.	TRBV19	CASSTPTGSGNQPQHF	TGTGCCAGTAGTACCCCGACAGGGAGCGGGAATCAGCCCCAGCATTTT
.	TRBJ1-5	.	TRBV4-3	CASSLGHPNQPQHF	TGCGCCAGCAGCCTAGGACACCCAAATCAGCCCCAGCATTTT
.	TRBJ1-1	.	TRBV11-2	CASRLGVRGTEAFF	TGTGCCAGCAGATTAGGGGTAAGGGGGACTGAAGCTTTCTTT
.	TRBJ1-1	.	TRBV6-1	CASSDGWRSHTEAFF	TGTGCCAGCAGTGACGGGTGGAGATCACACACTGAAGCTTTCTTT
.	TRBJ2-2	.	TRBV6-1	CASSEGWSPETNTGELFF	TGTGCCAGCAGTGAAGGGTGGAGTCCCGAGACGAACACCGGGGAGCTGTTTTTT
.	TRBJ1-2	few	TRBV19	CASSADSHGIRGDGYTF	TGTGCCAGTAGTGCGGATTCCCATGGGATCAGGGGCGATGGCTACACCTTC
TRBD1	TRBJ2-1	few	TRBV7-9	CASSRGQGAYNEQFF	TGTGCCAGCAGCCGTGGACAGGGAGCCTACAATGAGCAGTTCTTC
.	TRBJ1-1	few	TRBV9	CASSARSPQGVTFF	TGTGCCAGCAGCGCCCGCTCCCCGCAGGGTGTGACTTTCTTT
.	TRBJ1-2	.	TRBV28	CASSSSGLGYTF	TGTGCCAGCAGTTCCTCAGGGCTGGGCTACACCTTC
.	TRBJ2-7	.	TRBV29-1	CSVRTSAGRNYEQYF	TGCAGCGTCCGGACCTCGGCGGGACGAAATTACGAGCAGTACTTC
TRBD1	TRBJ1-4	.	TRBV5-4	CASSSSGDRGALNEKLFF	TGTGCCAGCAGCTCCTCGGGGGACAGGGGTGCACTTAATGAAAAACTGTTTTTT
.	TRBJ2-1	.	TRBV9	CASSPRWDSGEQFF	TGTGCCAGCAGCCCCCGTTGGGACTCAGGTGAGCAGTTCTTC
.	TRBJ1-1	few	TRBV7-9	CASSFRDKTEAFF	TGTGCCAGCAGCTTCCGGGACAAAACTGAAGCTTTCTTT
TRBD1	TRBJ2-7	few	TRBV11-2	CASSLVSGTGRYEQYF	TGTGCCAGCAGCTTAGTCTCGGGGACAGGTCGGTACGAGCAGTACTTC
.	TRBJ1-3	few	TRBV6-1	CASYRASSGNTIYF	TGTGCCAGCTACAGGGCCAGCTCTGGAAACACCATATATTTT
.	TRBJ2-1	.	TRBV5-1	CASSLSQDEQFF	TGCGCCAGCAGCTTGTCACAGGATGAGCAGTTCTTC
.	TRBJ1-1	.	TRBV4-3	CASSQEWGLPTEAFF	TGCGCCAGCAGCCAAGAATGGGGGCTTCCCACTGAAGCTTTCTTT
TRBD2	TRBJ2-1	.	TRBV28	CAYSGGSSYNEQFF	TGTGCTTATAGCGGGGGGAGCTCCTACAATGAGCAGTTCTTC
TRBD1	TRBJ1-4	.	TRBV10-2	CASCQSGTGEKLFF	TGCGCCAGCTGTCAATCCGGGACAGGTGAAAAACTGTTTTTT
.	TRBJ1-1	.	TRBV15	CATSITGYGAFF	TGTGCCACCAGCATCACAGGGTATGGAGCTTTCTTT